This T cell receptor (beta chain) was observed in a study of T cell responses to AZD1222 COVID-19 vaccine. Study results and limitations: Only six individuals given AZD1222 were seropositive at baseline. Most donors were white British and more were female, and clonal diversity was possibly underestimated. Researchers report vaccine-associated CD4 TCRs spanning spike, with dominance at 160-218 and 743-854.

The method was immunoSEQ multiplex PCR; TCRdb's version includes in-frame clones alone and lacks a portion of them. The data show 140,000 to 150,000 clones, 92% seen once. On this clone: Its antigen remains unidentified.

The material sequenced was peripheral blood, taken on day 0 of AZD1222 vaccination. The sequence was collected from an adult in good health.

The CDR3 DNA sequence: TGTGCCAGCAGTTACAGTCTAATGTCCTATGGCTACACCTTC. It is translated as CASSYSLMSYGYTF. The genes are TRBV6-5 and TRBJ1-2; no clear D. Trimming left V 2 bases short and J 4 bases short, with 11 bases between. The CDR3 consists of 14 residues. From germline, CDR1 is MNHEY and CDR2 SVGAGI.